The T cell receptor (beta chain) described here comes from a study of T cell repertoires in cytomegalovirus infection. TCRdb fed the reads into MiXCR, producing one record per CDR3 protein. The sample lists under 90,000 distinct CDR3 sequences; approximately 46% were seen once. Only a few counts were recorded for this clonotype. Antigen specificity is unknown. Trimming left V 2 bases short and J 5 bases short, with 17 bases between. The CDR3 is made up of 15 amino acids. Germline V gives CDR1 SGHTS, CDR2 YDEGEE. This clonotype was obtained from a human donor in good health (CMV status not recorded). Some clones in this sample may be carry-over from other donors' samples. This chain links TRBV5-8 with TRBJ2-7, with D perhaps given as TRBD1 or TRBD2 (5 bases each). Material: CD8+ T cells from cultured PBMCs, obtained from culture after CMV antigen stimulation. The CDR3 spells CASSFGAAKGDEQYF. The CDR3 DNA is TGTGCCAGCAGCTTCGGGGCCGCCAAAGGCGACGAGCAGTACTTC.